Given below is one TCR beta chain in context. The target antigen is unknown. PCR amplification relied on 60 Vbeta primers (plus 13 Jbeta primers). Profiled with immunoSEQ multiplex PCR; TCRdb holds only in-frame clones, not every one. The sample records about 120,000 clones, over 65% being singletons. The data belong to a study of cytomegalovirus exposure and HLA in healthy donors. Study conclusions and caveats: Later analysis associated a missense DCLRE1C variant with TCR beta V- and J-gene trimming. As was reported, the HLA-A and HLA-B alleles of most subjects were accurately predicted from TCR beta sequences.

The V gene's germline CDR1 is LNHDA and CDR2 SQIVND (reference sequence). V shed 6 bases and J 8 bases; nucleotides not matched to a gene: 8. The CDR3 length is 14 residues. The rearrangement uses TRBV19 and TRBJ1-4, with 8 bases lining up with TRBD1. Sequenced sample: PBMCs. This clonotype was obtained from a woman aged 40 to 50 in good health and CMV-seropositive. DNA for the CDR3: TGTGCCAGTAGGCAACAGGGGGTGAAGGAAAAACTGTTTTTT. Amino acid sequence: CASRQQGVKEKLFF.